Below are 27 T cell receptor beta chains sequenced from a single sample in a study of chemoradiotherapy in HPV16-positive cancers. Using immunoSEQ multiplex PCR, the repertoire was profiled, and TCRdb retains in-frame clones only, with some absent. The profile covers about 12,000 clones, with more than 75% appearing a single time and roughly 2.2% taken by the ten largest. Sampling was carried out from a patient who underwent chemoradiotherapy. The receptor set was obtained from a human donor with HPV-associated anogenital cancer.

The V gene is TRBV29-1, the J gene TRBJ2-5, with 9 bases lining up with TRBD1. The CDR3 loop spans 13 amino acids. V dropped 4 bases and J dropped 5; count of bases not matched to a gene: 5. Germline CDR1 SQVTM, CDR2 ANQGSEA. CDR3 region: CSVVQGAWETQYF. The CDR3 nucleotides read TGCAGCGTTGTACAGGGGGCCTGGGAGACCCAGTACTTC.

V gene TRBV6-6 combines with J gene TRBJ1-1; D call uncertain. Trimming took off 7 bases at V and 4 bases at J, with 19 bases between the two ends. Per the germline V gene, CDR1 is MNHNY and CDR2 is SVGAGI (reference sequence). The CDR3 is made up of 15 amino acids. The CDR3 region has the DNA TGTGCCAGCAATAAGGATCTACAAGGTATCACTGAAGCTTTCTTT. Its protein is CASNKDLQGITEAFF.

This chain connects TRBV6-5 to TRBJ1-1; weak D call: TRBD1 (5 bases). Germline V gene data show CDR1 as MNHEY and CDR2 as SVGAGI. V shed 5 bases and J shed 6 bases, with 16 bases lying between them. The CDR3 totals 14 residues. In DNA form, the CDR3 reads TGTGCCAGCAGTCCGGACCGGGGGGGGGCTGAAGCTTTCTTT. The encoded protein is CASSPDRGGAEAFF.

The count of this clone is one. A junction boundary mismatches the germline segment, possibly from a read error. The chain carries TRBV5-1 and TRBJ1-4, with TRBD1 matching over 9 bases. CDR3 length equals 16 residues. Germline V gives CDR1 SGHRS, CDR2 YFSETQ. CDR3 DNA sequence: TGCGCCAGCAGGTTGGAGGGACAGGGCCCTAATGAAAAACTGTTTTTT. This codes for CASRLEGQGPNEKLFF. Based on the CDR3 plus reference TRBV5-1 and TRBJ1-4, the full variable domain is KAGVTQTPRYLIKTRGQQVTLSCSPISGHRSVSWYQQTPGQGLQFLFEYFSETQRNKGNFPGRFSGRQFSNSRSEMNVSTLELGDSALYLCASRLEGQGPNEKLFFGSGTQLSVL.

V is TRBV5-1 and J is TRBJ2-1; TRBD1 agrees at 12 bases. V lost 4 bases and J lost 7; bases outside the gene matches: 6. The CDR3 is 15 residues long. Germline V gene sequence: CDR1 SGHRS, CDR2 YFSETQ. The CDR3 loop reads CASSDPGQGANEQFF. The CDR3 DNA reads TGCGCCAGCAGCGATCCGGGACAGGGGGCGAATGAGCAGTTCTTC.

The chain links TRBV7-9 to TRBJ2-7, with 8 nucleotides matching TRBD2. The germline V gene has CDR1 SEHNR and CDR2 FQNEAQ (reference sequence). With V trimmed by 4 bases and J by 0 bases, 8 bases remained unmatched. CDR3 length: 16 residues. The CDR3 is CASSYKSGGSSYEQYF. CDR3 DNA: TGTGCCAGCAGCTACAAAAGCGGGGGATCCTCCTACGAGCAGTACTTC.

V usage is TRBV5-1 and J usage is TRBJ1-2; 10 bases line up with TRBD1. Looked up from germline, CDR1 is SGHRS and CDR2 is YFSETQ. With V trimmed by 4 bases and J by 8 bases, 11 bases remained unmatched. The CDR3 is made up of 15 amino acids. The CDR3 here is CASSPGETGGRGYTF. The DNA of the CDR3 is TGCGCCAGCAGCCCTGGAGAGACAGGGGGCAGGGGCTACACCTTC.

The chain uses TRBV2 and TRBJ2-6; D gene ambiguous. Trimming left V 7 bases short and J 0 bases short, with 4 bases between. Germline V gene data show CDR1 as SNHLY and CDR2 as FYNNEI. This CDR3 contains 13 residues. In nucleotides, the CDR3 is TGTGCCAGCACCGACTCTGGGGCCAACGTCCTGACTTTC. The encoded protein is CASTDSGANVLTF.

V gene TRBV2 combines with J gene TRBJ2-7; D unclear. The V end was cut by 8 bases, the J end by 0 bases, with 14 bases between. The V gene's germline CDR1 is SNHLY and CDR2 FYNNEI. The CDR3 is 14 residues long. For the CDR3, the DNA is TGTGCCAGCGGACCACTCAGGCCCTCCTACGAGCAGTACTTC. Residues: CASGPLRPSYEQYF.

This clone was detected a few times. This sequence joins TRBV7-9 and TRBJ1-6; no firm D call. Trimming shortened V by 1 base and J by 5 bases, and 0 bases separated the two germline ends. The CDR3 runs to 12 residues. Germline CDR1 is SEHNR and CDR2 is FQNEAQ (reference sequence). The CDR3 region has the DNA TGTGCCAGCAGCTTAGATAATTCACCCCTCCACTTT. Translation gives CASSLDNSPLHF.

The chain combines TRBV10-2 with TRBJ2-7; D is perhaps TRBD1 or TRBD2 (5 bases each). This CDR3 is 15 amino acids long. The germline V gene has CDR1 WSHSY and CDR2 SAAADI. Trimming took 2 bases from V and 6 from J, leaving 17 bases between them. The CDR3 loop reads CASSEPGTTVPEQYF. The CDR3 DNA reads TGCGCCAGCAGTGAGCCCGGGACCACAGTCCCCGAGCAGTACTTC.

V and J are TRBV30 and TRBJ1-2; TRBD1 aligns across 8 bases. The CDR3 is 12 residues long. From germline, CDR1 is GTSNPN and CDR2 SVGIG (reference sequence). V gave up 4 bases and J gave up 7 bases; unmatched junction bases: 5. The CDR3 coding sequence is TGTGCCTGGACAGGGGGCGCGGTTGGCTACACCTTC. Protein sequence: CAWTGGAVGYTF. The variable domain in full, with the rest retrieved from reference TRBV30 and TRBJ1-2, is SQTIHQWPATLVQPVGSPLSLECTVEGTSNPNLYWYRQAAGRGLQLLFYSVGIGQISSEVPQNLSASRPQDRQFILSSKKLLLSDSGFYLCAWTGGAVGYTFGSGTRLTVV.

This chain uses TRBV6-6 with TRBJ1-4; no firm D call. Germline lookup yields CDR1 MNHNY and CDR2 SVGAGI (reference sequence). This CDR3 region has 16 residues. V lost 2 bases and J lost 7, with 17 bases in between. This chain's CDR3 is CASSYGGTLGGEKLFF. The CDR3, as DNA: TGTGCCAGCAGTTACGGCGGAACCTTGGGCGGTGAAAAACTGTTTTTT.

V and J are TRBV6-6 and TRBJ1-5; 9 nucleotides agree with TRBD1. The CDR3 loop spans 14 amino acids. The ends lost 5 bases at V and 5 bases at J; junction bases unmatched: 4. Germline CDR1 reads MNHNY; CDR2 reads SVGAGI (reference sequence). Here the CDR3 reads CASSRDREDQPQHF. The CDR3 nucleotides are TGTGCCAGCAGTCGGGACAGGGAAGATCAGCCCCAGCATTTT.

This chain connects TRBV5-1 to TRBJ1-6, with 10 positions matching TRBD1. CDR1 SGHRS and CDR2 YFSETQ come from the germline V gene. The CDR3 is made up of 17 amino acids. Germline trimming cut 4 bases from V and 3 bases from J; bases unmatched to any gene: 7. This CDR3 is CASSPGRTGGYNSPLHF. CDR3 nucleotides: TGCGCCAGCAGCCCCGGCCGGACAGGGGGCTATAATTCACCCCTCCACTTT.

The gene calls are TRBV28 and TRBJ1-4; 7 bases align to TRBD1. The CDR3 extends over 15 amino acids. Germline V lookup: CDR1 MDHEN, CDR2 SYDVKM. The V segment lost 7 bases and the J segment 7 bases; nucleotides outside the gene matches: 12. The CDR3 nucleotides are TGTGCCAGCACCGATCCACAGGGGTTGGCTGAAAAACTGTTTTTT. The encoded protein is CASTDPQGLAEKLFF.

The chain has TRBV30 and TRBJ1-5; no definite D call. CDR1 and CDR2 from the germline V gene are GTSNPN and SVGIG (reference sequence). V was shortened by 0 bases and J by 4 bases, with 7 bases between the two germline ends. The CDR3 runs 13 residues. The CDR3 loop is CAWSVKGNQPQHF. DNA for the CDR3: TGTGCCTGGAGTGTAAAGGGTAATCAGCCCCAGCATTTT.

This chain uses TRBV2 with TRBJ2-4, with D hard to call. Trimming stripped 4 bases from V and 9 bases from J, with 10 bases between. The CDR3 runs 12 residues. CDR1 SNHLY and CDR2 FYNNEI come from the germline V gene. The CDR3 spells CASSVDSGIQYF. In DNA, the CDR3 is TGTGCCAGCAGTGTTGACTCGGGCATTCAGTACTTC.

This chain uses TRBV5-1 with TRBJ1-4, with a weak D call TRBD1 (6 bases). CDR1 and CDR2 from the germline V gene are SGHRS and YFSETQ. Trimming cost V 0 bases and J 4 bases, with 16 bases left between them. This CDR3 has 17 residues. The CDR3 DNA is TGCGCCAGCAGCTTGGCTCTGACAGGAAGGGGTAATGAAAAACTGTTTTTT. This gives the protein CASSLALTGRGNEKLFF.

This clone appeared a few times. At one boundary the junction diverges from the germline segment, which might be a read error. The chain combines TRBV7-7 with TRBJ1-2; TRBD1 agrees at 7 bases. Germline CDR1 is SSHAT and CDR2 is FNYEAQ (reference sequence). The CDR3 has 17 amino acids. The CDR3 protein is CASSSILLGQENYGYTF. CDR3 nucleotide sequence: TGTGCTAGCAGCTCAATTCTTTTAGGACAGGAGAACTATGGCTACACCTTC. Supplemented by reference TRBV7-7 and TRBJ1-2, the full variable domain reads GAGVSQSPRYKVTKRGQDVTLRCDPISSHATLYWYQQALGQGPEFLTYFNYEAQPDKSGLPSDRFSAERPEGSISTLTIQRTEQRDSAMYRCASSSILLGQENYGYTFGSGTRLTVV.

The sample holds a few counts of this clone. The chain couples TRBV7-9 to TRBJ1-2; D ambiguous. V lost 5 bases to trimming and J lost 2 bases, with 9 bases between them. This CDR3 has 13 amino acids. Germline V lookup: CDR1 SEHNR, CDR2 FQNEAQ (reference sequence). The DNA of the CDR3 is TGTGCCAGCAGCGATCTGGAGAACTATGGCTACACCTTC. Translated, it gives CASSDLENYGYTF.

The chain employs TRBV19 and TRBJ2-7; 7 bases align to TRBD1. Germline loops: CDR1 LNHDA, CDR2 SQIVND (reference sequence). Unmatched junction bases numbered 10, after V lost 3 bases and J lost 5 bases. CDR3 length: 15 residues. The CDR3 sequence: CASSIPGGTLHEQYF. CDR3 DNA: TGTGCCAGTAGTATTCCAGGGGGTACGTTACACGAGCAGTACTTC.

This clone was counted once. The chain uses TRBV19 and TRBJ2-3; D may be TRBD1 or TRBD2 (6 bases each). The CDR3 is made up of 17 amino acids. Germline CDR1 and CDR2: LNHDA and SQIVND (reference sequence). The ends were cut back, 7 bases at V and 4 bases at J, with 24 bases in the middle. The CDR3 reads CASTVHPWGAGADTQYF. The CDR3 bases are TGTGCCAGTACGGTACACCCCTGGGGGGCCGGGGCAGATACGCAGTATTTT.

The genes are TRBV11-3 and TRBJ2-1; 13 bases align to TRBD2. The V and J ends lost 4 bases and 7 bases, in that order; junction bases with no gene match: 7. CDR1 and CDR2 from the germline V gene are SGHNT and YENEEA. This CDR3 has 16 residues. The CDR3 loop is CASSSQGLAGRNEQFF. In DNA, the CDR3 is TGTGCCAGCAGCTCCCAGGGACTAGCGGGGAGAAATGAGCAGTTCTTC.

This clone was seen a few times. The chain joins TRBV19 to TRBJ2-7; D is unclear. V lost 1 base and J lost 3, with 7 bases in between. CDR3 size: 13 residues. CDR1 is LNHDA, CDR2 SQIVND, per germline (reference sequence). The CDR3 nucleotides are TGTGCCAGTAGTATAGGACACCTCTACGAGCAGTACTTC. It encodes CASSIGHLYEQYF.

The chain joins TRBV5-1 to TRBJ2-2; D is uncertain. V was cut by 2 bases and J by 6 bases, with 5 bases left in between. Germline CDR1 reads SGHRS; CDR2 reads YFSETQ. The CDR3 runs 12 residues. CDR3 nucleotide sequence: TGCGCCAGCAGCTTCTGGGCCGGGGAGCTGTTTTTT. Protein: CASSFWAGELFF.

The chain joins TRBV7-3 to TRBJ2-1; D gene ambiguous. In germline, CDR1 is SGHTA, CDR2 FQGTGA. V was trimmed by 2 bases and J by 5 bases, leaving 7 bases between them. This CDR3 comprises 13 residues. As DNA, the CDR3 is TGTGCCAGCAGCTTAGGTCCGGACAATGAGCAGTTCTTC. Translation gives CASSLGPDNEQFF.